This TCR beta chain was observed in a study of T cells in Graves' hyperthyroidism and ophthalmopathy. TCR beta CDR3 sequences were amplified from RNA transcripts. TCR CDR3 regions were first amplified by RT-PCR with HTBI primers. TCRdb independently ran MiXCR on the multiplex PCR reads; one entry per CDR3 protein. The table shows 400,000 to 600,000 distinct CDR3 sequences, with roughly 20% occurring only once. This clonotype has a count of ten or more. The target antigen is unknown. Findings and limits, study-wide: The blood repertoire included most of the expanded thyroid clonotypes above 0.001.

Germline lookup yields CDR1 SGHAT and CDR2 FQDESV (reference sequence). The CDR3 has 13 residues. V lost 2 bases and J lost 5, with 10 bases in between. The sample consisted of blood. V is TRBV11-1 and J is TRBJ2-7, with D unclear. The clonotype comes from a man aged 18-30 years with Graves' hyperthyroidism. The DNA for the CDR3 is TGTGCCAGCAGCTTAATGGCGGTGGACGAGCAGTACTTC. This encodes CASSLMAVDEQYF.